The 18 T cell receptor beta chains presented below share a single source sample, sequenced in a study of vaccination and CD4 T cells after COVID-19. Researchers used the Oncomine TCR Beta short-read assay to sequence DNA from cultured CD4+ T cells. TCRdb re-derived calls from the PCR reads in MiXCR, one entry per CDR3 protein. This sample has some 10,000 distinct CDR3 sequences; less than 65% occur once, and the top ten carry around 15%. Treatment noted: approximately nine-day PBMC culture with coronavirus spike peptide pools or control peptides (ViraFEST assay). Their recognized antigens are unknown. This sample comprised cultured CD4+ T cells from blood, obtained after SARS-CoV-2 vaccination. The receptors stem from a human donor with COVID-19.

This clonotype showed up just once. The chain combines TRBV20-1 with TRBJ2-1, with 11 bases matching TRBD2. Germline CDR1 DFQATT, CDR2 SNEGSKA (reference sequence). V dropped 6 bases and J dropped 3; count of bases not matched to a gene: 10. The CDR3 is 16 residues long. The CDR3 loop reads CSAKRLAGNIYNEQFF. The CDR3 coding sequence is TGCAGTGCGAAAAGACTAGCGGGGAATATCTACAATGAGCAGTTCTTC.

V gene TRBV15 combines with J gene TRBJ2-5; 8 positions agree with TRBD2. V lost 8 bases to trimming and J lost 5 bases; unmatched junction nucleotides: 16. In germline, CDR1 is LNHNV, CDR2 YYDKDF (reference sequence). The CDR3 has 16 residues. CDR3 bases: TGTGCCACCGAGCAAAGGTCGGGGGGGCCCTTCGAGACCCAGTACTTC. Translating gives CATEQRSGGPFETQYF.

V and J are TRBV27 and TRBJ2-3; D is ambiguous. This CDR3 is built from 14 residues. Trimming cost V 5 bases and J 2 bases, with 11 bases left between them. Germline CDR1 and CDR2: MNHEY and SMNVEV (reference sequence). The CDR3 is CASSPDIYTDTQYF. Written as DNA, the CDR3 is TGTGCCAGCAGTCCCGACATTTACACAGATACGCAGTATTTT.

The rearrangement uses TRBV7-2 and TRBJ2-7; D remains ambiguous. V was pared by 1 base and J by 3 bases, with 22 bases between. Germline V gives CDR1 SGHTA, CDR2 FQGNSA. The CDR3 extends over 18 amino acids. The CDR3: CASSLGAGFRPDSYEQYF. The CDR3 DNA follows: TGTGCCAGCAGCTTAGGGGCCGGATTCCGGCCAGATAGCTACGAGCAGTACTTC.

This clonotype was detected only a few times. The chain couples TRBV20-1 to TRBJ1-2, with 7 bases fitting TRBD1. Looked up from germline, CDR1 is DFQATT and CDR2 is SNEGSKA (reference sequence). The J segment lost 3 bases and the V segment lost 0 bases, leaving 7 bases of the junction unmatched. This CDR3 is built from 15 residues. DNA of the CDR3: TGCAGTGCTAGAGATCGCCAGGGGGGGGACTATGGCTACACCTTC. It translates to CSARDRQGGDYGYTF.

The chain couples TRBV6-2 or TRBV6-3 to TRBJ1-2; 10 bases fit TRBD1. The length of the CDR3 is 16 residues. Unmatched junction bases numbered 11, after V lost 2 bases and J lost 8 bases. Germline CDR1 and CDR2: MNHEY and SVGEGT. In DNA, the CDR3 is TGTGCCAGCAGTTACCCAACCCCGGGACAGGGGACCGGCTACACCTTC. Translation gives CASSYPTPGQGTGYTF.

This chain links TRBV7-2 with TRBJ1-2; TRBD1 aligns across 7 bases. CDR3 length: 12 amino acids. From germline, CDR1 is SGHTA and CDR2 FQGNSA. The V gene end was trimmed by 5 bases and the J gene end by 8 bases; junction bases not matched to a gene: 5. The CDR3 protein is CASSRDSGGYTF. The CDR3 DNA sequence: TGTGCCAGCAGCCGGGACAGTGGCGGCTACACCTTC.

This chain uses TRBV2 with TRBJ2-2; tentatively, D is TRBD1 (5 bases). Germline values: CDR1 SNHLY, CDR2 FYNNEI. Trimming shortened V by 2 bases and J by 8 bases, and 15 bases separated the two germline ends. The CDR3 contains 15 residues. CDR3 in amino acids: CASSETNPGLGELFF. CDR3 coding DNA: TGTGCCAGCAGTGAAACCAATCCAGGGTTGGGGGAGCTGTTTTTT.

This clonotype turned up a few times. This chain connects TRBV7-2 to TRBJ2-7, with TRBD2 as a possible D gene (6 bases). The ends were cut back, 0 bases at V and 5 bases at J, with 11 bases in the middle. The CDR3 runs to 14 residues. Germline-derived CDR1 and CDR2 are SGHTA and FQGNSA. The CDR3 DNA sequence: TGTGCCAGCAGCTTAGCGTGGGGGGACCACGAGCAGTACTTC. Protein product: CASSLAWGDHEQYF.

The gene calls are TRBV28 and TRBJ1-5, with unresolved D. The CDR3 spans 13 residues. Germline CDR1 MDHEN, CDR2 SYDVKM. The ends were cut back, 7 bases at V and 7 bases at J, with 14 bases in the middle. The CDR3 loop reads CASTEVMSQPQHF. The CDR3 DNA is TGTGCCAGCACGGAGGTAATGAGCCAGCCCCAGCATTTT.

This clonotype was seen only a few times. The chain uses TRBV27 and TRBJ2-3, with unresolved D. The germline V and J ends were trimmed by 6 bases and 2 bases, with 3 bases remaining between them. The CDR3 length is 11 residues. Looked up from germline, CDR1 is MNHEY and CDR2 is SMNVEV (reference sequence). CDR3 DNA: TGTGCCAGCAGAATCACAGATACGCAGTATTTT. It yields the protein CASRITDTQYF.

The V call is TRBV28, the J call TRBJ1-6; possibly TRBD1 for D (5 bases). CDR1 and CDR2 from the germline V gene are MDHEN and SYDVKM. The CDR3 is 14 residues long. V gave up 7 bases and J gave up 10 bases, with 17 bases separating them. This chain's CDR3 is CASKTDWALSPLHF. CDR3 DNA: TGTGCCAGCAAGACAGACTGGGCTTTGTCACCCCTCCACTTT.

The gene calls are TRBV10-3 and TRBJ1-1; D is perhaps TRBD1 (6 bases). The V end was cut by 10 bases, the J end by 8 bases, with 17 bases between. Germline loops: CDR1 ENHRY, CDR2 SYGVKD. This CDR3 has 12 residues. The CDR3 DNA reads as TGTGCCACCTGCGGGGATAGGGGGGAAGCTTTCTTT. It codes for CATCGDRGEAFF.

The V call is TRBV19, the J call TRBJ2-1, with D hard to call. The J call is doubtful: the DNA matches TRBJ2-5 better. In germline, CDR1 is LNHDA, CDR2 SQIVND (reference sequence). There are 12 residues in the CDR3. This CDR3 is CASSGRWADQYF. CDR3 nucleotide sequence: TGTGCCAGTAGTGGTAGGTGGGCGGACCAGTACTTC.

The chain couples TRBV5-4 to TRBJ1-2; D is ambiguous. The CDR3 runs 13 residues. Trimming cost V 0 bases and J 2 bases, with 5 bases left between them. Germline V CDR1 and CDR2: SGHNT, YYREEE (reference sequence). CDR3 amino acids: CASSLDGNYGYTF. The CDR3 coding sequence is TGTGCCAGCAGCTTGGACGGAAACTATGGCTACACCTTC.

This clonotype appeared once. The chain uses TRBV11-3 and TRBJ2-2, with a possible D match to TRBD1 (5 bases). Trimming took 5 bases from V and 7 from J, leaving 8 bases between them. This CDR3 comprises 12 residues. Germline V gene data show CDR1 as SGHNT and CDR2 as YENEEA. The CDR3 DNA follows: TGTGCCAGCAGCCCCCAGGGCGGGGAGCTGTTTTTT. This translates into CASSPQGGELFF.

The genes are TRBV6-5 and TRBJ1-6; TRBD1 matches at 9 bases. The trim removed 0 bases at V and 6 bases at J, leaving 6 bases unmatched. The CDR3 contains 17 residues. Germline V CDR1 and CDR2: MNHEY, SVGAGI. The CDR3 is CASSYSDRGQGNSPLHF. Here the CDR3 DNA reads TGTGCCAGCAGTTACTCGGACAGGGGACAGGGTAATTCACCCCTCCACTTT.

This clonotype was recorded a few times. The chain recombines TRBV20-1 with TRBJ2-5; 9 nucleotides line up with TRBD2. Looked up from germline, CDR1 is DFQATT and CDR2 is SNEGSKA (reference sequence). Trimming at V came to 6 bases and at J to 1 base, leaving 6 bases not matched to a gene. The CDR3 consists of 14 residues. CDR3 coding DNA: TGCAGTGCGCCAGCGGGGGGCCTCCAAGAGACCCAGTACTTC. This gives the protein CSAPAGGLQETQYF.